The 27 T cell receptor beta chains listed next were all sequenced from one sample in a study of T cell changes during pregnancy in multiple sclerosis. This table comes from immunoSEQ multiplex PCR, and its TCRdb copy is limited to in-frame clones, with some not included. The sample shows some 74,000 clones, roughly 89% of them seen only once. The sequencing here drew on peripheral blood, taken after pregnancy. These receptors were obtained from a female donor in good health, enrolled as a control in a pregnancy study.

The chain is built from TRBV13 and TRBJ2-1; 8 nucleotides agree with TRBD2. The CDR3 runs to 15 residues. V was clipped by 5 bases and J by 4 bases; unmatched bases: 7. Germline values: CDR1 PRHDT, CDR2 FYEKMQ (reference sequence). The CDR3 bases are TGTGCCAGCAGCCCGTCGGGGGGGGCTTACAATGAGCAGTTCTTC. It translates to CASSPSGGAYNEQFF.

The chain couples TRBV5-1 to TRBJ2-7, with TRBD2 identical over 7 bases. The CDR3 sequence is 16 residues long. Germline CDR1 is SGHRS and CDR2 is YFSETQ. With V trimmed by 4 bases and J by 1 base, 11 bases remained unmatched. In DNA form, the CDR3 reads TGCGCCAGCAGCCTAAACGTCCCTAGCGGTTCCTACGAGCAGTACTTC. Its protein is CASSLNVPSGSYEQYF. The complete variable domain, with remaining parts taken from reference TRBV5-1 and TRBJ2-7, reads KAGVTQTPRYLIKTRGQQVTLSCSPISGHRSVSWYQQTPGQGLQFLFEYFSETQRNKGNFPGRFSGRQFSNSRSEMNVSTLELGDSALYLCASSLNVPSGSYEQYFGPGTRLTVT.

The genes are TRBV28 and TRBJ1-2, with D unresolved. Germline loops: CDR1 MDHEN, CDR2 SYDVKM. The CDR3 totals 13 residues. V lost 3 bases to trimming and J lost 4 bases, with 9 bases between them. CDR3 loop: CASSLDFSYGYTF. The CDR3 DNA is TGTGCCAGCAGTTTGGACTTTAGCTATGGCTACACCTTC.

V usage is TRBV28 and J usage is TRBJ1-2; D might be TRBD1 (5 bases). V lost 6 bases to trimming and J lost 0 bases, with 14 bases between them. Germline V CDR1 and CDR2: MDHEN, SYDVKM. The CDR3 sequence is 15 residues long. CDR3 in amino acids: CASSPPRAANYGYTF. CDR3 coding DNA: TGTGCCAGCAGCCCCCCCAGGGCTGCTAACTATGGCTACACCTTC.

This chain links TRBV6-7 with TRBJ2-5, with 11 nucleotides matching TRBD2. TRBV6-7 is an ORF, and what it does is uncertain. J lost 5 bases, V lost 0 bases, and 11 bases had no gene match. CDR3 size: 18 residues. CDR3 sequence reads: CASSYSSDSGGAGETQYF. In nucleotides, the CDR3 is TGTGCCAGCAGTTACTCGTCGGATAGCGGGGGGGCGGGGGAGACCCAGTACTTC.

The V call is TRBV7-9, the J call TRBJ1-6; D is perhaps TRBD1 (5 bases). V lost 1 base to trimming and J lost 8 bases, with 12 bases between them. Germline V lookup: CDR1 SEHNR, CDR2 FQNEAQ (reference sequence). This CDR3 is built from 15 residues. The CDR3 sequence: CASSLVGGGDSPLHF. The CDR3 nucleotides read TGTGCCAGCAGCTTAGTCGGGGGAGGTGATTCACCCCTCCACTTT.

The chain's CDR3 is CASSQDSLAGGADEQFF. The CDR3 bases are TGCGCCAGCAGCCAAGACTCGTTAGCGGGAGGTGCAGATGAGCAGTTCTTC. This rearrangement joins TRBV4-3 to TRBJ2-1; 10 bases fit TRBD2. CDR3 length: 17 amino acids. V lost 0 bases and J lost 8; bases outside the gene matches: 10. CDR1 and CDR2 (germline): LGHNA, YSLEER.

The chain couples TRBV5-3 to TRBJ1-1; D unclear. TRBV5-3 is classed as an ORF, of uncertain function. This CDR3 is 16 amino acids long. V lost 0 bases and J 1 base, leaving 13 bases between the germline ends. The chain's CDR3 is CARSLAAPPGNTEAFF. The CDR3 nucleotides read TGTGCCAGAAGCTTGGCAGCCCCCCCGGGGAACACTGAAGCTTTCTTT.

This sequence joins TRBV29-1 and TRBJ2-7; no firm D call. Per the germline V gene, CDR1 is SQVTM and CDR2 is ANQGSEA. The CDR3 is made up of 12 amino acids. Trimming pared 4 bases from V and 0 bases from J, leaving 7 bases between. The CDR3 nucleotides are TGCAGCGTTGGGTTTAGCTCCTACGAGCAGTACTTC. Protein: CSVGFSSYEQYF.

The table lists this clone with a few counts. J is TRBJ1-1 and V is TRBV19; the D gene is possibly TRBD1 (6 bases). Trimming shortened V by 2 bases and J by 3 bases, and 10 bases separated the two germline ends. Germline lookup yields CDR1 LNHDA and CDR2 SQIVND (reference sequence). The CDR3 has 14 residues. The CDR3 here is CASSIRTAHTEAFF. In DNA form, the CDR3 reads TGTGCCAGTAGTATAAGGACAGCACACACTGAAGCTTTCTTT.

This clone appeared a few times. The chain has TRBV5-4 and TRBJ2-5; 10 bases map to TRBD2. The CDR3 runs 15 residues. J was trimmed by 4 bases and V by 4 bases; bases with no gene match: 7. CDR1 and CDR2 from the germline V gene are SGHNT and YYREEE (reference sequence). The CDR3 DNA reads TGTGCCAGCAGCCCTCGGACTAGCGGTCTAGAGACCCAGTACTTC. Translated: CASSPRTSGLETQYF.

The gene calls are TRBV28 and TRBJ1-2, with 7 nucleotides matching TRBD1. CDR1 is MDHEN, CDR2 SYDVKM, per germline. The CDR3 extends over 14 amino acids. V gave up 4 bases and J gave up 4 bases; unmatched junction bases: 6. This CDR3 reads CASSSGQSPYGYTF. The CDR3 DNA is TGTGCCAGCAGTTCGGGACAGTCGCCCTATGGCTACACCTTC.

CDR3 sequence reads: CASSLERREGRAFF. In DNA, the CDR3 is TGTGCCAGCAGCTTAGAGAGGAGGGAGGGCAGAGCTTTCTTT. The V and J genes are TRBV7-8 and TRBJ1-1, with no clear D. CDR1 SGHVS and CDR2 FQNEAQ come from the germline V gene. The V and J ends lost 1 base and 10 bases respectively, with 16 bases between them. The CDR3 consists of 14 residues. Based on the CDR3 plus reference TRBV7-8 and TRBJ1-1, the full variable domain is GAGVSQSPRYKVAKRGQDVALRCDPISGHVSLFWYQQALGQGPEFLTYFQNEAQLDKSGLPSDRFFAERPEGSVSTLKIQRTQQEDSAVYLCASSLERREGRAFFGQGTRLTVV.

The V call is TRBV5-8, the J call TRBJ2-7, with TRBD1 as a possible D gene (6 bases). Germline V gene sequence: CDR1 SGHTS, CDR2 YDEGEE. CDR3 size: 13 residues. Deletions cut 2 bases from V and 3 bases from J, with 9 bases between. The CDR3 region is CASSFRGDYEQYF. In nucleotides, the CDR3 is TGTGCCAGCAGCTTCAGGGGCGACTACGAGCAGTACTTC.

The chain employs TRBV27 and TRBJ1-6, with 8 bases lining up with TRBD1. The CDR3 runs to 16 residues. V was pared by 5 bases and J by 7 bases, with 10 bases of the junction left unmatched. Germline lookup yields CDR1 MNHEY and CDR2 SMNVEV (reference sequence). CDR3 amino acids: CASSPQGGIPNSPLHF. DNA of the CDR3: TGTGCCAGCAGTCCACAGGGGGGGATCCCAAATTCACCCCTCCACTTT.

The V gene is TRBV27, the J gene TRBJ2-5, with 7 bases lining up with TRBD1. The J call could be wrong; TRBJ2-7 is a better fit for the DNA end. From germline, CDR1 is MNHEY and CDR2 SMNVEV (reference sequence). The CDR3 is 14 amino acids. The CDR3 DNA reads TGTGCCAGCAGTTTAACCAAACAGGGGTACGAGCAGTACTTC. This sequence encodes CASSLTKQGYEQYF.

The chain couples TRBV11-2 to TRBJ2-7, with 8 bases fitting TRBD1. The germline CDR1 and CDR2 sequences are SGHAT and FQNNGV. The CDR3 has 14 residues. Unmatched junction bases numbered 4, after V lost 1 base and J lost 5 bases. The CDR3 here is CASSLGPGGDEQYF. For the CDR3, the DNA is TGTGCCAGCAGCTTAGGGCCAGGGGGCGACGAGCAGTACTTC.

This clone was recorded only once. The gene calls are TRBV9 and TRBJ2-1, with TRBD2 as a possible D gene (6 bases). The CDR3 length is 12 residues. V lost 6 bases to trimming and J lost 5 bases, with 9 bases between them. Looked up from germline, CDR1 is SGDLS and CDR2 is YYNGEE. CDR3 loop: CASNREDNEQFF. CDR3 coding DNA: TGTGCCAGCAATAGGGAGGACAATGAGCAGTTCTTC. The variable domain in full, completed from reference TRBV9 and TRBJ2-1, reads DSGVTQTPKHLITATGQRVTLRCSPRSGDLSVYWYQQSLDQGLQFLIQYYNGEERAKGNILERFSAQQFPDLHSELNLSSLELGDSALYFCASNREDNEQFFGPGTRLTVL.

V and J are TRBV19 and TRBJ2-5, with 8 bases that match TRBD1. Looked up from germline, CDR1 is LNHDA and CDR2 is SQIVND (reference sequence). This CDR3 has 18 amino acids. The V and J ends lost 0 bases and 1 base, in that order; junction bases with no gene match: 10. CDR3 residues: CASSIDLETGAPQETQYF. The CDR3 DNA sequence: TGTGCCAGTAGTATAGATCTCGAGACAGGGGCCCCCCAAGAGACCCAGTACTTC. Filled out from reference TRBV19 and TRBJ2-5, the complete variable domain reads DGGITQSPKYLFRKEGQNVTLSCEQNLNHDAMYWYRQDPGQGLRLIYYSQIVNDFQKGDIAEGYSVSREKKESFPLTVTSAQKNPTAFYLCASSIDLETGAPQETQYFGPGTRLLVL.

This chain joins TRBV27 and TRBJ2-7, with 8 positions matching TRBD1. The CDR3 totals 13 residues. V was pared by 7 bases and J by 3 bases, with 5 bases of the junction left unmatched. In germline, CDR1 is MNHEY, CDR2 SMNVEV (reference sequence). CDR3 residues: CASIGQGNYEQYF. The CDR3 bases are TGTGCCAGCATAGGACAGGGAAACTACGAGCAGTACTTC.

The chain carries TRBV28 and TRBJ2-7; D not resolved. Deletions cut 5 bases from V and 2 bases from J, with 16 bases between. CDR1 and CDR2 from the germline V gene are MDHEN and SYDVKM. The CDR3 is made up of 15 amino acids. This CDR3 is CASSPRYSATYEQYF. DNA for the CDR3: TGTGCCAGCAGTCCTAGGTACTCCGCGACCTACGAGCAGTACTTC.

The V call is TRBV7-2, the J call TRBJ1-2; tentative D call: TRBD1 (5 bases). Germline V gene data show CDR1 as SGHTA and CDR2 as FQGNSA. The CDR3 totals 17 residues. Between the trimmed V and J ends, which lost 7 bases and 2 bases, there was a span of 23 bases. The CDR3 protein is CASILEAGLMSNYGYTF. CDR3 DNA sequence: TGTGCCAGCATCCTAGAGGCAGGGTTAATGTCGAACTATGGCTACACCTTC.

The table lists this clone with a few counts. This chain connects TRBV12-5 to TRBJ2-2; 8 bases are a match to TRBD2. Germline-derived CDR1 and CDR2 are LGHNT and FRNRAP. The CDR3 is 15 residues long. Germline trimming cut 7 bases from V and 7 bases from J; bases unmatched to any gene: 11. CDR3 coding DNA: TGTGCTAGTGCCGTCGGCCTAGCGGGCGTCGGGGAGCTGTTTTTT. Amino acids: CASAVGLAGVGELFF.

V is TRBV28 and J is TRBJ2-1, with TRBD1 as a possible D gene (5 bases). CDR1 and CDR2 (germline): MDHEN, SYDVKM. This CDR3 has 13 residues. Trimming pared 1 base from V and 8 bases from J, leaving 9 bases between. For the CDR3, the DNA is TGTGCCAGCAGTTTATCAGGGTTCGATGAGCAGTTCTTC. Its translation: CASSLSGFDEQFF. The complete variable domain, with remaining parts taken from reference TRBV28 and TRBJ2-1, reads DVKVTQSSRYLVKRTGEKVFLECVQDMDHENMFWYRQDPGLGLRLIYFSYDVKMKEKGDIPEGYSVSREKKERFSLILESASTNQTSMYLCASSLSGFDEQFFGPGTRLTVL.

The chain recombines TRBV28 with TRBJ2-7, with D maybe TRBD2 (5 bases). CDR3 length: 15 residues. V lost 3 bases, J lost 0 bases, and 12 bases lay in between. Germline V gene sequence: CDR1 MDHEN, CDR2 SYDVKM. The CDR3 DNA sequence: TGTGCCAGCAGTTTTGCGGGTGGGAGCTCCTACGAGCAGTACTTC. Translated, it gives CASSFAGGSSYEQYF.

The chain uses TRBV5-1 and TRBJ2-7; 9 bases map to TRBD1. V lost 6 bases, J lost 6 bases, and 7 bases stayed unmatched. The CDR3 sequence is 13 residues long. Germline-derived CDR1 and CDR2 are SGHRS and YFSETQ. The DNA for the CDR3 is TGCGCCAGCACGTCGGGACAGGGAGGCGAGCAGTACTTC. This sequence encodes CASTSGQGGEQYF.

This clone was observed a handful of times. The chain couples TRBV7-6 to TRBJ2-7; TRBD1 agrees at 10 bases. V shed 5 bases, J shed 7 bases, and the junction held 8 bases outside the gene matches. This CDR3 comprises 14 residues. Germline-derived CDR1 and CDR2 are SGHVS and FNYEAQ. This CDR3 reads CASSPRTGGLEQYF. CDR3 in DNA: TGTGCCAGCAGCCCGCGGACAGGGGGTCTAGAGCAGTACTTC.